A single sample is the source of the 31 T cell receptor beta chains below, sequenced in a study of T cells in Graves' hyperthyroidism and ophthalmopathy. RNA transcripts gave rise to amplified TCR beta CDR3 regions. In the first-round RT-PCR of the TCR CDR3, the HTBI primer set was used. TCRdb passed the multiplex PCR reads through MiXCR, listing each CDR3 protein once. The sample records about 360,000 distinct CDR3 sequences, roughly an eighth being singletons. Sequencing input: blood. These receptors all stem from a woman aged 18-29 years with Graves' hyperthyroidism.

This clonotype was seen a handful of times. The rearrangement links TRBV4-2 to TRBJ2-1, with unresolved D. Germline-derived CDR1 and CDR2 are LGHNA and YNFKEQ. The CDR3 is 15 amino acids. V lost 0 bases and J 5 bases, leaving 11 bases between the germline ends. The CDR3 region is CASSQDHSQDNEQFF. The CDR3, as DNA: TGTGCCAGCAGCCAAGATCACAGCCAGGACAATGAGCAGTTCTTC.

With respect to this clonotype: A read error may be the cause here, since a much bigger clone is one base away. V gene TRBV30 combines with J gene TRBJ1-1; 7 nucleotides agree with TRBD1. The trim removed 2 bases at V and 11 bases at J, leaving 11 bases unmatched. The CDR3 covers 13 residues. CDR1 GTSNPN and CDR2 SVGIG come from the germline V gene (reference sequence). The CDR3 DNA sequence: TGTGCCTGGAGTTTAGGCAGGGGGGTAGACGCTTTCTTT. It yields the protein CAWSLGRGVDAFF. Full variable domain (rest looked up from reference TRBV30 and TRBJ1-1): SQTIHQWPATLVQPVGSPLSLECTVEGTSNPNLYWYRQAAGRGLQLLFYSVGIGQISSEVPQNLSASRPQDRQFILSSKKLLLSDSGFYLCAWSLGRGVDAFFGQGTRLTVV.

This clonotype appeared many times. The chain links TRBV29-1 to TRBJ2-3; D is undetermined. Deletions cut 8 bases from V and 1 base from J, with 19 bases between. Looked up from germline, CDR1 is SQVTM and CDR2 is ANQGSEA. The CDR3 consists of 15 residues. CDR3 loop: CSTKSRIGGTDTQYF. The CDR3 bases are TGCAGCACAAAGTCTCGGATCGGAGGCACAGATACGCAGTATTTT.

The chain recombines TRBV6-5 with TRBJ2-2; D call uncertain. Trimming left V 3 bases short and J 8 bases short, with 10 bases between. This CDR3 is 13 amino acids long. CDR1 and CDR2 from the germline V gene are MNHEY and SVGAGI. The CDR3 coding sequence is TGTGCCAGCAGTTATCAGAATTCGGGGGAGCTGTTTTTT. Translation gives CASSYQNSGELFF.

This clonotype was counted ten times or more. The chain links TRBV3-1 to TRBJ2-3; D unclear. The CDR3 runs 13 residues. Trimming stripped 4 bases from V and 4 bases from J, with 9 bases between. Germline assignment: CDR1 LGHDT and CDR2 YNNKEL (reference sequence). CDR3: CASSRSFSDTQYF. For the CDR3, the DNA is TGTGCCAGCAGCCGAAGTTTTTCAGATACGCAGTATTTT.

Worth noting for this clonotype: A read error is possible here, since a much larger clone lies one base away. The genes are TRBV6-1 and TRBJ2-1, with a weak D call TRBD2 (5 bases). V was clipped by 4 bases and J by 12 bases, with 19 bases between them. CDR1 is MNHNS, CDR2 SASEGT, per germline. CDR3 length: 14 residues. CDR3 sequence: CASSVSLELSGQFF. In DNA form, the CDR3 reads TGTGCCAGCAGTGTTTCACTAGAGTTGAGTGGGCAGTTCTTC.

This clonotype was observed at least ten times. The chain employs TRBV9 and TRBJ2-1, with a tentative D call TRBD2 (5 bases). V gave up 0 bases and J gave up 6 bases, with 10 bases separating them. From germline, CDR1 is SGDLS and CDR2 YYNGEE. The CDR3 consists of 14 residues. The CDR3 coding sequence is TGTGCCAGCAGCGTAGCGGACTTAGGCAATGAGCAGTTCTTC. It is translated as CASSVADLGNEQFF.

The J gene is TRBJ1-4, the V gene TRBV6-2 or TRBV6-3, with D unresolved. Germline V CDR1 and CDR2: MNHEY, SVGEGT. CDR3 size: 10 residues. V dropped 6 bases and J dropped 10 bases, with 6 bases sitting between them. CDR3 protein: CASSAGKLFF. CDR3 bases: TGTGCCAGCAGCGCCGGAAAACTGTTTTTT.

The chain carries TRBV30 and TRBJ2-7; no clear D. V lost 2 bases to trimming and J lost 6 bases, with 11 bases between them. This CDR3 has 12 amino acids. Germline CDR1 and CDR2: GTSNPN and SVGIG (reference sequence). CDR3 sequence (DNA): TGTGCCTGGAGTCCCATTAGGCGCGAGCAGTACTTC. Protein product: CAWSPIRREQYF.

This clonotype came up a few times. The V gene is TRBV10-1, the J gene TRBJ2-3; 10 positions match TRBD2. Germline CDR1 WNHNN, CDR2 SYGVQD (reference sequence). This CDR3 region has 14 residues. After removal of 7 bases from V and 2 bases from J, the junction contained 3 bases not matched to a gene. The CDR3, as DNA: TGCGCCAGCATCACTAGCGGGGACACAGATACGCAGTATTTT. It specifies CASITSGDTDTQYF.

The table lists this clonotype with many counts. The J gene is TRBJ1-6, the V gene TRBV28; weak D call: TRBD1 (5 bases). Germline CDR1 and CDR2: MDHEN and SYDVKM. The V gene lost 10 bases and the J gene lost 10 bases, with 17 bases spanning the gap. CDR3 size: 13 residues. The CDR3 bases are TGTGCCATTTCAGGGTTAGGGGAATCACCCCTCCACTTT. This sequence encodes CAISGLGESPLHF.

There are many counts of this clonotype. This chain connects TRBV7-9 to TRBJ1-1, with D perhaps matching TRBD1 (6 bases). Trimming removed 1 base at V and 4 bases at J, with 13 bases between. This CDR3 has 15 residues. The germline gives CDR1 SEHNR, CDR2 FQNEAQ (reference sequence). The CDR3 DNA reads as TGTGCCAGCAGCTTAGGGGGGGGCTTTGGCACTGAAGCTTTCTTT. It encodes CASSLGGGFGTEAFF.

This clonotype has a count of ten or more. V usage is TRBV28 and J usage is TRBJ2-5; 8 bases line up with TRBD1. This CDR3 comprises 12 residues. The V segment lost 9 bases and the J segment 5 bases; nucleotides outside the gene matches: 5. Germline values: CDR1 MDHEN, CDR2 SYDVKM. The CDR3 spells CASDRGRETQYF. CDR3 sequence (DNA): TGTGCCAGTGACAGGGGACGTGAGACCCAGTACTTC.

This clonotype showed up many times. The genes are TRBV20-1 and TRBJ2-2; TRBD1 might be the D (5 bases). V was cut by 0 bases and J by 4 bases, with 15 bases left in between. Germline CDR1 DFQATT, CDR2 SNEGSKA (reference sequence). The CDR3 sequence is 16 residues long. CDR3 DNA: TGCAGTGCTAGAGATATCGCCGCAGGGTTCACCGGGGAGCTGTTTTTT. Translated: CSARDIAAGFTGELFF.

The chain uses TRBV20-1 and TRBJ1-1; no reliable D call. The length of the CDR3 is 13 residues. V lost 4 bases and J 0 bases, leaving 9 bases between the germline ends. Germline V gene data show CDR1 as DFQATT and CDR2 as SNEGSKA (reference sequence). CDR3 region: CSATPDLNTEAFF. For the CDR3, the DNA is TGCAGTGCTACTCCCGACTTGAACACTGAAGCTTTCTTT.

Worth noting for this clonotype: This sequence may be a read error, since a much larger clone differs from it by one base. V gene TRBV6-2 or TRBV6-3 combines with J gene TRBJ2-7; D gene ambiguous. The CDR3 length is 14 residues. Germline CDR1 and CDR2: MNHEY and SVGEGT. CDR3: CASSNLETPTEQCF. The DNA for the CDR3 is TGTGCCAGCAGCAACCTCGAGACTCCTACCGAGCAGTGCTTC.

This clonotype has at least ten counts. J is TRBJ2-3 and V is TRBV6-5, with a possible D match to TRBD1 (5 bases). Looked up from germline, CDR1 is MNHEY and CDR2 is SVGAGI. V dropped 2 bases and J dropped 4 bases, with 16 bases sitting between them. There are 16 residues in the CDR3. The CDR3 sequence is CASSYAKGRVPDTQYF. DNA for the CDR3: TGTGCCAGCAGTTACGCCAAGGGGCGCGTCCCAGATACGCAGTATTTT.

This clonotype occurred many times. This sequence joins TRBV20-1 and TRBJ1-1; a weak D match, TRBD1 (5 bases). The V gene's germline CDR1 is DFQATT and CDR2 SNEGSKA (reference sequence). V was cut by 5 bases and J by 5 bases, with 15 bases left in between. CDR3 length: 13 amino acids. The CDR3 sequence is CSAGIGGVTEAFF. CDR3 sequence (DNA): TGCAGTGCTGGAATCGGGGGTGTGACTGAAGCTTTCTTT.

This clonotype was picked up many times. The chain links TRBV27 to TRBJ2-1; 7 nucleotides align to TRBD2. With 5 bases clipped from V and 7 bases from J, the junction kept 14 bases outside the gene matches. There are 16 residues in the CDR3. Germline assignment: CDR1 MNHEY and CDR2 SMNVEV (reference sequence). CDR3 DNA sequence: TGTGCCAGCAGTCTACTTTTTCTCCGGGAGGAAAATGAGCAGTTCTTC. This translates into CASSLLFLREENEQFF.

This clonotype has a count of ten or more. This rearrangement joins TRBV7-6 to TRBJ1-4; D call uncertain. The length of the CDR3 is 18 residues. V lost 1 base, J lost 2 bases, and 17 bases lay in between. Germline-derived CDR1 and CDR2 are SGHVS and FNYEAQ. DNA of the CDR3: TGTGCCAGCAGCTTAGAGGGCATCCGGGATGGGACTAATGAAAAACTGTTTTTT. Its protein product is CASSLEGIRDGTNEKLFF.

The genes are TRBV5-1 and TRBJ2-7; the match to TRBD1 covers 8 bases. The CDR3 covers 15 residues. Losses at the gene ends were 4 bases for V and 6 bases for J; bases not matched to a gene: 12. Germline lookup yields CDR1 SGHRS and CDR2 YFSETQ. CDR3 sequence (DNA): TGCGCCAGCAGCCCCCAGACTGGACAGGGTAGCGAGCAGTACTTC. Translation: CASSPQTGQGSEQYF.

This clonotype was recorded at least ten times. The genes are TRBV7-9 and TRBJ1-3; maybe TRBD1 (6 bases). V gave up 2 bases and J gave up 0 bases, with 14 bases separating them. Germline CDR1 reads SEHNR; CDR2 reads FQNEAQ (reference sequence). The CDR3 contains 17 residues. This CDR3 is CASSLSQGKSSGNTIYF. In nucleotides, the CDR3 is TGTGCCAGCAGCTTATCCCAGGGGAAGAGCTCTGGAAACACCATATATTTT.

About this clonotype itself: A much larger clone sits a single nucleotide away, making a read error possible. V and J are TRBV29-1 and TRBJ2-2, with 9 bases that match TRBD1. Germline V lookup: CDR1 SQVTM, CDR2 ANQGSEA. The V segment lost 6 bases and the J segment 4 bases; nucleotides outside the gene matches: 12. CDR3 size: 16 residues. The CDR3 bases are TGCAGCGTGGTAGATAGGACAGGGGCAAGCACCGGGGAGCTGTTTTTT. Translating it yields CSVVDRTGASTGELFF.

This clonotype occurred many times. This chain joins TRBV6-2 or TRBV6-3 and TRBJ2-1; no clear D. Germline V lookup: CDR1 MNHEY, CDR2 SVGEGT. The CDR3 totals 15 residues. V lost 6 bases and J 0 bases, leaving 12 bases between the germline ends. This chain's CDR3 is CASRADRSSYNEQFF. The CDR3 DNA is TGTGCCAGCAGGGCCGATCGTAGCTCCTACAATGAGCAGTTCTTC.

In this sample, this clonotype turned up many times. The chain couples TRBV11-2 to TRBJ1-6; 7 bases are a match to TRBD1. Unmatched junction bases numbered 8, after V lost 5 bases and J lost 7 bases. Germline loops: CDR1 SGHAT, CDR2 FQNNGV. There are 15 residues in the CDR3. CDR3 DNA sequence: TGTGCCAGCAGCACGACCGGGACAGTAAATTCACCCCTCCACTTT. Translation: CASSTTGTVNSPLHF.

This clonotype was picked up a small number of times. Possible read error: a much larger clone is one base away. V usage is TRBV5-1 and J usage is TRBJ1-1; 8 bases match TRBD1. Germline V gene lookup returns CDR1 SGHRS and CDR2 YFSETQ. This CDR3 region has 15 residues. In DNA form, the CDR3 reads TGCGCCAGCAGCTTAGGACAGGGTGAAGGGGCTGAAGCTTCCTTT. Its translation is CASSLGQGEGAEASF. Looking up the rest from reference TRBV5-1 and TRBJ1-1 gives the full variable domain: KAGVTQTPRYLIKTRGQQVTLSCSPISGHRSVSWYQQTPGQGLQFLFEYFSETQRNKGNFPGRFSGRQFSNSRSEMNVSTLELGDSALYLCASSLGQGEGAEASFGQGTRLTVV.

In its sample, this clonotype was seen many times. The chain recombines TRBV19 with TRBJ2-7; D tentatively reads TRBD1 or TRBD2 (8 bases each). This CDR3 has 16 amino acids. Per the germline V gene, CDR1 is LNHDA and CDR2 is SQIVND (reference sequence). The germline V and J ends were trimmed by 6 bases and 3 bases, with 21 bases remaining between them. CDR3 nucleotide sequence: TGTGCCAGTAGCGGACAGGGAACGGGAGGGCACTACGAGCAGTACTTC. Translated, it gives CASSGQGTGGHYEQYF.

This clonotype appeared many times. The rearrangement links TRBV18 to TRBJ1-1; tentative D call: TRBD1 (6 bases). Trimming shortened V by 3 bases and J by 0 bases, and 14 bases separated the two germline ends. Looked up from germline, CDR1 is KGHSH and CDR2 is LQKENI. The CDR3 is 16 amino acids. This CDR3 is CASSPGADYMNTEAFF. CDR3 DNA: TGTGCCAGCTCACCGGGGGCAGATTACATGAACACTGAAGCTTTCTTT.

This clonotype was found a few times. A single base separates this from a much larger clone, so it may be a read error. J is TRBJ1-1 and V is TRBV7-2; the D is unclear. The V gene's germline CDR1 is SGHTA and CDR2 FQGNSA. The CDR3 contains 13 residues. This CDR3 reads CVSSLEYYTEAFF. CDR3 DNA sequence: TGTGTCAGCAGCTTAGAGTATTACACTGAAGCTTTCTTT.

This clonotype was counted at least ten times. J is TRBJ1-1 and V is TRBV20-1, with D unclear. This CDR3 region has 13 residues. Germline assignment: CDR1 DFQATT and CDR2 SNEGSKA (reference sequence). Trimming removed 0 bases at V and 4 bases at J, with 9 bases between. CDR3 residues: CSAREGGATEAFF. The CDR3, as DNA: TGCAGTGCTAGAGAGGGAGGCGCCACTGAAGCTTTCTTT.

This chain links TRBV10-3 with TRBJ1-2; D is possibly TRBD1 (5 bases). The CDR3 runs 13 residues. Germline CDR1 ENHRY, CDR2 SYGVKD. With 3 bases removed from V and 1 base from J, the gap between germline ends came to 6 bases. The CDR3 protein is CAISEGVNYGYTF. The CDR3, as DNA: TGTGCCATCAGTGAAGGGGTTAACTATGGCTACACCTTC.